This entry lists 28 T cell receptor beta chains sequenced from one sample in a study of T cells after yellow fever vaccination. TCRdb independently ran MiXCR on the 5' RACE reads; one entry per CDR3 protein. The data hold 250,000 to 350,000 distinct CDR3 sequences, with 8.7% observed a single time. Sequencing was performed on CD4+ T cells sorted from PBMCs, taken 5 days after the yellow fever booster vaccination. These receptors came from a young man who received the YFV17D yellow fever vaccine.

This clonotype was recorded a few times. CDR3 coding DNA: TGTGCCAGCAGTTACGGGACAGGGGGACAAACTAATGAAAAACTGTTTTTT. Protein sequence: CASSYGTGGQTNEKLFF. The chain combines TRBV6-6 with TRBJ1-4, with 11 bases identical to TRBD1. Germline values: CDR1 MNHNY, CDR2 SVGAGI (reference sequence). CDR3 length: 17 amino acids. V shed 2 bases and J 1 base; nucleotides not matched to a gene: 3.

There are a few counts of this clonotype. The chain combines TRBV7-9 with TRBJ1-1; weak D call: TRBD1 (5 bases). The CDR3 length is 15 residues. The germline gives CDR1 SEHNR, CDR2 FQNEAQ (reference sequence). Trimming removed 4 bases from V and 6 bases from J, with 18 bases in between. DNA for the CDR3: TGTGCCAGCAGCTCCGTGTTGGGGTTGGGGGCTGAAGCTTTCTTT. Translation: CASSSVLGLGAEAFF. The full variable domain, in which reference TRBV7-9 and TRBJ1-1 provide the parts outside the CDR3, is DTGVSQNPRHKITKRGQNVTFRCDPISEHNRLYWYRQTLGQGPEFLTYFQNEAQLEKSRLLSDRFSAERPKGSFSTLEIQRTEQGDSAMYLCASSSVLGLGAEAFFGQGTRLTVV.

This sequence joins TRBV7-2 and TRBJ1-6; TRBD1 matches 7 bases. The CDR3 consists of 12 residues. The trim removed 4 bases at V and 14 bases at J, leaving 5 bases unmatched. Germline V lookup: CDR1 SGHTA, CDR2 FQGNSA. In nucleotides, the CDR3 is TGTGCCAGCAGCTGGGACAGCCGAGCCCTCCACTTT. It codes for CASSWDSRALHF.

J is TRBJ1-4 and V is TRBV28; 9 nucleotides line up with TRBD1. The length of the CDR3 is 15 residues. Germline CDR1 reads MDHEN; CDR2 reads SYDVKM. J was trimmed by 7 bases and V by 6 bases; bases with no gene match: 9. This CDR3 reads CASSYQGQGTEKLFF. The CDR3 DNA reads TGTGCCAGCAGCTATCAGGGACAGGGTACTGAAAAACTGTTTTTT. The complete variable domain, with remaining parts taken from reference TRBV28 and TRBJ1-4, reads DVKVTQSSRYLVKRTGEKVFLECVQDMDHENMFWYRQDPGLGLRLIYFSYDVKMKEKGDIPEGYSVSREKKERFSLILESASTNQTSMYLCASSYQGQGTEKLFFGSGTQLSVL.

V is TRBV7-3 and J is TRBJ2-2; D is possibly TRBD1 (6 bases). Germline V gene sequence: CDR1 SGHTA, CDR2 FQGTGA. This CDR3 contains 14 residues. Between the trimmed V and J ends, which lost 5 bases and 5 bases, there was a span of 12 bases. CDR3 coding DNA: TGTGCCAGCAGCAGACAGGATCTAACCGGGGAGCTGTTTTTT. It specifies CASSRQDLTGELFF.

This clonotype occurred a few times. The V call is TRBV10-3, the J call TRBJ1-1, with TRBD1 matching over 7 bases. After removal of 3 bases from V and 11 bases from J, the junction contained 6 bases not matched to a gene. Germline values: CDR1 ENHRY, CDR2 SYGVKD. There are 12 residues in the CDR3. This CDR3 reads CAISERGREAFF. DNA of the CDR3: TGTGCCATCAGTGAAAGGGGGCGGGAGGCTTTCTTT.

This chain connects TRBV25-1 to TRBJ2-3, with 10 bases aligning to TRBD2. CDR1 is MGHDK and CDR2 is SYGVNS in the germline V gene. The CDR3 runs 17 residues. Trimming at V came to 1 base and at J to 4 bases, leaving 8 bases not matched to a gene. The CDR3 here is CASSESPGTSVADTQYF. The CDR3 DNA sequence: TGTGCCAGCAGTGAATCTCCCGGGACTAGCGTGGCAGATACGCAGTATTTT.

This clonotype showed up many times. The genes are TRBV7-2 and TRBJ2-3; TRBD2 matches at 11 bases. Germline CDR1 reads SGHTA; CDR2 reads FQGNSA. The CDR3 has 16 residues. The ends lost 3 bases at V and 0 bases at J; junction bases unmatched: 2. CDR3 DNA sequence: TGTGCCAGCAGCTTGGGACTAGCGGCAAGCACAGATACGCAGTATTTT. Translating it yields CASSLGLAASTDTQYF.

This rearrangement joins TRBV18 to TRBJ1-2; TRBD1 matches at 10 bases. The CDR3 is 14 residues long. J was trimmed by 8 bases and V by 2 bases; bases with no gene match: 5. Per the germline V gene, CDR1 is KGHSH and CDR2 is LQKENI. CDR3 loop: CASSPTTGGKGYTF. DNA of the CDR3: TGTGCCAGCTCACCAACGACAGGGGGCAAGGGCTACACCTTC. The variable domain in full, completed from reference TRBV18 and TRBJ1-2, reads NAGVMQNPRHLVRRRGQEARLRCSPMKGHSHVYWYRQLPEEGLKFMVYLQKENIIDESGMPKERFSAEFPKEGPSILRIQQVVRGDSAAYFCASSPTTGGKGYTFGSGTRLTVV.

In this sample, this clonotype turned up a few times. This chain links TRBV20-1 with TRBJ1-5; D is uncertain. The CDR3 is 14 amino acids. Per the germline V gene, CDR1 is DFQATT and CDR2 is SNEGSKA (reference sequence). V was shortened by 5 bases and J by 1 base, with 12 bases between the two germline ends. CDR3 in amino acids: CSAGARGSNQPQHF. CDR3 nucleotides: TGCAGTGCTGGCGCCAGAGGGAGCAATCAGCCCCAGCATTTT.

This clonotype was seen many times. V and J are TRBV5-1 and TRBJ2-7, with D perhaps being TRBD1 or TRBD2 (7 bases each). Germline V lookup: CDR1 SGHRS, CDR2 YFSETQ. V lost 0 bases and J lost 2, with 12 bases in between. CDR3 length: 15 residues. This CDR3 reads CASSLGGGQTYEQYV. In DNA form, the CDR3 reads TGCGCCAGCAGCTTGGGGGGGGGACAGACCTACGAGCAGTACGTC.

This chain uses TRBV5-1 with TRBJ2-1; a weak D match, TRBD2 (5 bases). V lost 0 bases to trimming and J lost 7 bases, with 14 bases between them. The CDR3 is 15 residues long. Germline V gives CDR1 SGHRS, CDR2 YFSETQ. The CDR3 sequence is CASSLAGAGGNEQFF. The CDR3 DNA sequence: TGCGCCAGCAGCTTGGCGGGCGCGGGTGGGAATGAGCAGTTCTTC.

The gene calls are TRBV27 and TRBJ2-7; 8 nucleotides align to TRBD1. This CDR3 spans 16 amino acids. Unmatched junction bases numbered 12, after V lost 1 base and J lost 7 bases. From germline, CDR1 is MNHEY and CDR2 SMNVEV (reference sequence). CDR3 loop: CASSLWPGQGALEQYF. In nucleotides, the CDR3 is TGTGCCAGCAGTTTATGGCCGGGGCAGGGGGCCTTGGAGCAGTACTTC.

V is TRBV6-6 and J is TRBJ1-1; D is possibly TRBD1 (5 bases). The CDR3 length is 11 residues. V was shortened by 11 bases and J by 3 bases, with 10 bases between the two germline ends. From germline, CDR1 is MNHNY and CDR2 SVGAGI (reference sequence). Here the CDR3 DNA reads TGTGCCGCGGGGGGTCACACTGAAGCTTTCTTT. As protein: CAAGGHTEAFF.

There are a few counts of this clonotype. The CDR3 spells CASSAYRRNEQFF. The CDR3 coding sequence is TGTGCCAGCAGCGCCTACAGACGGAATGAGCAGTTCTTC. This chain uses TRBV9 with TRBJ2-1; D is unclear. The CDR3 consists of 13 residues. Germline assignment: CDR1 SGDLS and CDR2 YYNGEE. V dropped 3 bases and J dropped 7 bases, with 11 bases sitting between them.

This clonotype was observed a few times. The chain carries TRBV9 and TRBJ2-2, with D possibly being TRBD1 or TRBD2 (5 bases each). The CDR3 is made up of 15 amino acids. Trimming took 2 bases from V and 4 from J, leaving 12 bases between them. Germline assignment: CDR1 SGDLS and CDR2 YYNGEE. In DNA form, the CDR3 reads TGTGCCAGCAGCGTCGGGACCGCGGGCACCGGGGAGCTGTTTTTT. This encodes CASSVGTAGTGELFF.

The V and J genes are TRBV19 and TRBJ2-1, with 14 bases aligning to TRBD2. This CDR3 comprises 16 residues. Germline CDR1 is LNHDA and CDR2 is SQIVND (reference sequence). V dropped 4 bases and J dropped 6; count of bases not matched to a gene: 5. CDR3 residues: CASSRLAGGPGNEQFF. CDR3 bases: TGTGCCAGTAGTAGACTAGCGGGGGGGCCCGGCAATGAGCAGTTCTTC.

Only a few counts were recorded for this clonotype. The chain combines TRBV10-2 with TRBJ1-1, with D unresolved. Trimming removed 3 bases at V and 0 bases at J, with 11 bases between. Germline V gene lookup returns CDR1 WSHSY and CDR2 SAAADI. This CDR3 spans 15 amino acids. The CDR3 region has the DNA TGCGCCAGCAGTGACCCCGGGATGATGAACACTGAAGCTTTCTTT. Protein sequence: CASSDPGMMNTEAFF.

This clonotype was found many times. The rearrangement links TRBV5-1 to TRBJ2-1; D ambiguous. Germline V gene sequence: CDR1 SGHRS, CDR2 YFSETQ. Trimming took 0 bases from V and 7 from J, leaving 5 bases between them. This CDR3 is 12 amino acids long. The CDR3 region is CASSLVSNEQFF. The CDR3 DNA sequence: TGCGCCAGCAGCTTGGTTAGTAATGAGCAGTTCTTC.

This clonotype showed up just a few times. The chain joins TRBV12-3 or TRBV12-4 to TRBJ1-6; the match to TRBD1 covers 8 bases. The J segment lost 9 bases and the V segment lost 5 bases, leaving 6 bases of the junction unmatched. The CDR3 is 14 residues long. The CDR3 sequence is CASSQGAAISPLHF. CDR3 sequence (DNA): TGTGCCAGCAGTCAGGGGGCAGCGATTTCACCCCTCCACTTT.

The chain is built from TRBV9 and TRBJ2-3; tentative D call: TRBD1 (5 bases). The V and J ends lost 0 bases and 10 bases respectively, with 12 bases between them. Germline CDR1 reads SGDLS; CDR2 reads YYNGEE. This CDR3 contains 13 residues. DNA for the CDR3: TGTGCCAGCAGCGTAGTAGATGTGGGGCCGCAGTATTTT. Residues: CASSVVDVGPQYF.

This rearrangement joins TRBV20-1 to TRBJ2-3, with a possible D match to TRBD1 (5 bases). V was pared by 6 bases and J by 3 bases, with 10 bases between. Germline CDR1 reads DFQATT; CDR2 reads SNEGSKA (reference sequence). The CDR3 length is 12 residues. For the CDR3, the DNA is TGCAGTGCGCCCCAGGGAACAGATACGCAGTATTTT. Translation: CSAPQGTDTQYF.

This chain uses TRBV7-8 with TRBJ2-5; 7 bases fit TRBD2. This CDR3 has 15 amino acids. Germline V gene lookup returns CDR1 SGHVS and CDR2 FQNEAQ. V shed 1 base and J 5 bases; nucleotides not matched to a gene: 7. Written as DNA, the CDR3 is TGTGCCAGCAGCTTAGGCTTCGGACTAGGGGAGACCCAGTACTTC. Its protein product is CASSLGFGLGETQYF.

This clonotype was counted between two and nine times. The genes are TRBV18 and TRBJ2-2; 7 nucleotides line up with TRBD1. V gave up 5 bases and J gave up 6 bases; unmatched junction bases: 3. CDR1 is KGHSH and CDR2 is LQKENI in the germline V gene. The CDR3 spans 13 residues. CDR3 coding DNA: TGTGCCAGCTCAGAAGACAGGGCCGGGGAGCTGTTTTTT. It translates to CASSEDRAGELFF.

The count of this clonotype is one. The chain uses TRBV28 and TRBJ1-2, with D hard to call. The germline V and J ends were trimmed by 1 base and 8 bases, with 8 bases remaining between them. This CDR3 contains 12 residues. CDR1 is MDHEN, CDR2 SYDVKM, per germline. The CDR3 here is CASSLSPDGYTF. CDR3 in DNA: TGTGCCAGCAGTTTATCGCCCGACGGCTACACCTTC.

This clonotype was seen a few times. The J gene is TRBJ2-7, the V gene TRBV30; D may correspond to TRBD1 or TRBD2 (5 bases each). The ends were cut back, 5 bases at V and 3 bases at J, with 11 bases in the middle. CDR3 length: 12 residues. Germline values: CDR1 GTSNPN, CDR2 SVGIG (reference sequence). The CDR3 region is CAWSGPHYEQYF. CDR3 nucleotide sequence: TGTGCCTGGTCGGGACCCCACTACGAGCAGTACTTC. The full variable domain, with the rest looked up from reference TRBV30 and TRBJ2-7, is SQTIHQWPATLVQPVGSPLSLECTVEGTSNPNLYWYRQAAGRGLQLLFYSVGIGQISSEVPQNLSASRPQDRQFILSSKKLLLSDSGFYLCAWSGPHYEQYFGPGTRLTVT.

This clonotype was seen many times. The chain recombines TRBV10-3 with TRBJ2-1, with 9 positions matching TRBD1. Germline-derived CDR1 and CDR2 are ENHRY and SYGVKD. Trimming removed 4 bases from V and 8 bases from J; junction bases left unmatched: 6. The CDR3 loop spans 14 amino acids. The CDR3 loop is CAISADRGGDEQFF. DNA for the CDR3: TGTGCCATCAGTGCGGACAGGGGAGGGGATGAGCAGTTCTTC.

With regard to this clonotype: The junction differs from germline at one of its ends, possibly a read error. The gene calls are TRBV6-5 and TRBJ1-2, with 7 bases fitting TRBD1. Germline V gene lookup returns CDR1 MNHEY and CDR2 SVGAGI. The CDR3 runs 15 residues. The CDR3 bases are TGTGCCAGCACCCAGGGGGGGGCGGTCAACTGTGGCTACACCTTC. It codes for CASTQGGAVNCGYTF.